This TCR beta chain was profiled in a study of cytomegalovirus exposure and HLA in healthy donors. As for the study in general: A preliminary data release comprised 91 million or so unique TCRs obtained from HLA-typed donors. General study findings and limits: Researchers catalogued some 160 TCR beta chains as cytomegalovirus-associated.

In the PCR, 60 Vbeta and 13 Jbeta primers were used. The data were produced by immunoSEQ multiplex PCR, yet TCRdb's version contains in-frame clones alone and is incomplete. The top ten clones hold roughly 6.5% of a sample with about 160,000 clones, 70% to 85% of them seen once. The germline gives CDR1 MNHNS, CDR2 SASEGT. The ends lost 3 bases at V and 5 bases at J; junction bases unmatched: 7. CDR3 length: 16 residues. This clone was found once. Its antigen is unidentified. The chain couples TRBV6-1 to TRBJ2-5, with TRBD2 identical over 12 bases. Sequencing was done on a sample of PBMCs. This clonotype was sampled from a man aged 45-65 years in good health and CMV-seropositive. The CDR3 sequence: CASSDLGLAGGETQYF. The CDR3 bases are TGTGCCAGCAGTGACTTAGGGCTAGCGGGGGGGGAGACCCAGTACTTC.